The sample holds many counts of the clone carrying this T cell receptor (beta chain). The record originates from a study of CD8 T cells in ankylosing spondylitis. Germline lookup yields CDR1 SGHTA and CDR2 FQGNSA. The CDR3 is 14 amino acids. V shed 5 bases and J 5 bases; nucleotides not matched to a gene: 5. TCRdb called the 5' RACE reads again in MiXCR, with one record for every CDR3 protein. Of about 240,000 distinct CDR3 sequences listed, less than 10% were seen once; the top ten hold around 7%. This chain connects TRBV7-2 to TRBJ1-5, with TRBD1 matching over 8 bases. What was sequenced was blood, either unsorted or a sorted T cell fraction (not recorded which). This clonotype was sampled from a male donor with ankylosing spondylitis or in good health (not recorded which). The CDR3 loop is CASSADRDHQPQHF. In nucleotides, the CDR3 is TGTGCCAGCAGCGCGGACAGGGATCATCAGCCCCAGCATTTT.